The 25 T cell receptor beta chains given below trace back to one sample, sequenced in a study of blood T cells in healthy people across ages. A second PCR, run for roughly 7 to 12 cycles, used a sample-barcoded 5' primer plus a J-beta primer mix. TCRdb ran MiXCR on the 5' RACE reads and lists one entry per CDR3 protein. The table lists roughly 500,000 distinct CDR3 sequences, 25% to 30% of them singletons, with less than 20% in the top ten. The sequenced sample was blood. The receptors were gathered from an older woman in good health.

The genes are TRBV6-1 and TRBJ1-4; D might be TRBD1 (5 bases). The CDR3 totals 15 residues. In germline, CDR1 is MNHNS, CDR2 SASEGT. V was clipped by 8 bases and J by 2 bases, with 15 bases between them. CDR3 coding DNA: TGTGCCAGCTCCCCAATGGGGGTCACTAATGAAAAACTGTTTTTT. Its translation: CASSPMGVTNEKLFF.

The CDR3 sequence is CASSPGPDRFYGYTF. In DNA form, the CDR3 reads TGTGCCAGCAGCCCAGGACCAGACAGATTCTATGGCTACACCTTC. The chain combines TRBV3-1 with TRBJ1-2; a weak D match, TRBD1 (5 bases). Germline CDR1 reads LGHDT; CDR2 reads YNNKEL (reference sequence). This CDR3 comprises 15 residues. V was pared by 4 bases and J by 4 bases, with 16 bases between.

This clonotype occurred many times. The rearrangement uses TRBV6-2 or TRBV6-3 and TRBJ2-1; 13 nucleotides agree with TRBD2. The V segment lost 2 bases and the J segment 4 bases; nucleotides outside the gene matches: 14. The germline CDR1 and CDR2 sequences are MNHEY and SVGEGT. This CDR3 has 20 amino acids. This chain's CDR3 is CASSYQTSGGRPKGYNEQFF. DNA for the CDR3: TGTGCCAGCAGTTACCAGACTAGCGGGGGGCGCCCTAAGGGGTACAATGAGCAGTTCTTC.

The chain joins TRBV19 to TRBJ2-7; no firm D call. The CDR3 consists of 12 residues. Germline CDR1 is LNHDA and CDR2 is SQIVND (reference sequence). V gave up 10 bases and J gave up 3 bases, with 13 bases separating them. This chain's CDR3 is CANSDLIYEQYF. In DNA form, the CDR3 reads TGTGCCAACTCAGACCTCATCTACGAGCAGTACTTC.

This clonotype was seen more than once but under ten times. CDR3 in DNA: TGTGCCAGCAGTTACGGGGACGACTACGAGCAGTACTTC. Its protein is CASSYGDDYEQYF. This rearrangement joins TRBV6-2 or TRBV6-3 to TRBJ2-7; either TRBD1 or TRBD2 may supply D (5 bases each). Trimming removed 2 bases at V and 3 bases at J, with 8 bases between. Per germline, CDR1 MNHEY and CDR2 SVGEGT. The CDR3 loop spans 13 amino acids.

This clonotype turned up a few times. V usage is TRBV7-2 and J usage is TRBJ2-1; D gene unclear. Trimming took off 8 bases at V and 0 bases at J, with 11 bases between the two ends. The CDR3 sequence is 14 residues long. Per the germline V gene, CDR1 is SGHTA and CDR2 is FQGNSA. In DNA form, the CDR3 reads TGTGCCAGCCGATTCGAACTCTCCTACAATGAGCAGTTCTTC. Translated: CASRFELSYNEQFF. Full variable domain (remainder filled in from reference TRBV7-2 and TRBJ2-1): GAGVSQSPSNKVTEKGKDVELRCDPISGHTALYWYRQSLGQGLEFLIYFQGNSAPDKSGLPSDRFSAERTGGSVSTLTIQRTQQEDSAVYLCASRFELSYNEQFFGPGTRLTVL.

CDR3 region: CSARIQQGSGGYTF. The CDR3 coding sequence is TGCAGTGCTAGAATCCAACAGGGGTCGGGCGGCTACACCTTC. The chain has TRBV20-1 and TRBJ1-2; the match to TRBD1 covers 7 bases. Germline CDR1 DFQATT, CDR2 SNEGSKA (reference sequence). V trimming: 2 bases; J trimming: 8 bases; junction bases outside the gene matches: 11. The length of the CDR3 is 14 residues.

In this sample, this clonotype turned up a few times. The CDR3: CSTSRANTEAFF. CDR3 DNA: TGCAGCACCTCCAGGGCTAACACTGAAGCTTTCTTT. The rearrangement joins TRBV29-1 to TRBJ1-1; possibly TRBD1 for D (5 bases). V was clipped by 8 bases and J by 2 bases, with 12 bases between them. The CDR3 runs to 12 residues. Per germline, CDR1 SQVTM and CDR2 ANQGSEA.

This clonotype was seen more than once but under ten times. This chain connects TRBV10-3 to TRBJ2-7, with D unresolved. The V end lost 6 bases, the J end lost 4 bases, and 13 bases lay between the germline ends. Germline CDR1 is ENHRY and CDR2 is SYGVKD. The CDR3 is 13 residues long. The CDR3 loop reads CAISAGLIYEQYF. The CDR3 coding sequence is TGTGCCATCAGCGCCGGTCTTATTTACGAGCAGTACTTC.

This clonotype was seen at least ten times. This chain joins TRBV7-2 and TRBJ2-7, with 8 bases lining up with TRBD1. Germline lookup yields CDR1 SGHTA and CDR2 FQGNSA. V gave up 4 bases and J gave up 4 bases; unmatched junction bases: 9. This CDR3 has 15 residues. The DNA of the CDR3 is TGTGCCAGCAGCTACAACGACAGGGGCTATTACGAGCAGTACTTC. This translates into CASSYNDRGYYEQYF.

This clonotype occurred a few times. One junction end disagrees with the germline gene, perhaps due to a read error. The CDR3: CASSPRIAGGFMAYGQYF. The DNA for the CDR3 is TGTGCCAGCAGTCCGCGGATAGCGGGGGGGTTTATGGCCTACGGGCAGTACTTC. The gene calls are TRBV7-2 and TRBJ2-1; 11 bases map to TRBD2. The end of the DNA fits TRBJ2-7 better, so the J call may be wrong. The germline V gene encodes CDR1 SGHTA and CDR2 FQGNSA. CDR3 length equals 18 residues.

The rearrangement uses TRBV12-3 or TRBV12-4 and TRBJ2-5; 14 bases align to TRBD2. After removal of 6 bases from V and 1 base from J, the junction contained 4 bases not matched to a gene. This CDR3 comprises 16 residues. The CDR3 protein is CASRLGLAGAQETQYF. Here the CDR3 DNA reads TGTGCCAGCAGGCTGGGACTAGCGGGGGCCCAAGAGACCCAGTACTTC.

The chain links TRBV12-3 or TRBV12-4 to TRBJ2-3, with D unclear. This CDR3 contains 14 residues. With 6 bases removed from V and 0 bases from J, the gap between germline ends came to 10 bases. CDR3 coding DNA: TGTGCCAGCAGCGTCCACGGAAGCACAGATACGCAGTATTTT. This codes for CASSVHGSTDTQYF.

In DNA, the CDR3 is TGCAGTGCTAGGACACAAATGAGGCACATTCAGTACTTC. Its translation is CSARTQMRHIQYF. V and J are TRBV20-1 and TRBJ2-4; the D is unclear. The V gene lost 3 bases and the J gene lost 8 bases, with 14 bases spanning the gap. Germline V lookup: CDR1 DFQATT, CDR2 SNEGSKA (reference sequence). This CDR3 contains 13 residues.

The V call is TRBV19, the J call TRBJ2-1; D possibly corresponds to TRBD2 (5 bases). Trimming cost V 1 base and J 1 base, with 14 bases left between them. CDR3 length equals 17 residues. In germline, CDR1 is LNHDA, CDR2 SQIVND (reference sequence). CDR3 nucleotide sequence: TGTGCCAGTAGTATAGGGAGGCGAGGACCGTCCTACAATGAGCAGTTCTTC. The encoded protein is CASSIGRRGPSYNEQFF.

The V gene is TRBV21-1, the J gene TRBJ1-2. TRBV21-1 is assigned pseudogene status. CDR3 length: 15 residues. The CDR3 reads CASSKGDDRVYGYTF. The CDR3 coding sequence is TGTGCCAGCAGCAAAGGAGACGATCGGGTCTATGGCTACACCTTC.

Concerning this clonotype: A much larger clone differs from this one at a single base, so this may be a read error. DNA for the CDR3: TGCGGCGTTACGCCGGACAGGAACACCGGGGAGCTGTTTTTT. Its protein is CGVTPDRNTGELFF. The chain is built from TRBV29-1 and TRBJ2-2, with D maybe TRBD1 (6 bases). This CDR3 region has 14 residues. Germline assignment: CDR1 SQVTM and CDR2 ANQGSEA.

The table lists this clonotype with a few counts. V is TRBV6-1 and J is TRBJ1-1; TRBD1 might be the D (5 bases). Germline CDR1 and CDR2: MNHNS and SASEGT. V was cut by 5 bases and J by 1 base, with 8 bases left in between. CDR3 length: 13 amino acids. This chain's CDR3 is CASSYQGNTEAFF. CDR3 DNA sequence: TGTGCCAGCAGTTATCAGGGGAACACTGAAGCTTTCTTT.

This clonotype occurred a few times. The chain combines TRBV6-5 with TRBJ1-1; D perhaps matches TRBD1 (5 bases). The germline V gene has CDR1 MNHEY and CDR2 SVGAGI. This CDR3 is 12 amino acids long. The V and J ends lost 2 bases and 10 bases respectively, with 11 bases between them. DNA of the CDR3: TGTGCCAGCAGTTACGGGCAGGGTTTAGCTTTCTTT. Translating gives CASSYGQGLAFF.

The V gene is TRBV12-3 or TRBV12-4, the J gene TRBJ1-2; D not certain. Trimming removed 2 bases at V and 4 bases at J, with 5 bases between. CDR3 length: 12 residues. The CDR3 DNA sequence: TGTGCCAGCAGTTTAACCACCTATGGCTACACCTTC. Encoded protein: CASSLTTYGYTF.

This clonotype was observed once. The chain couples TRBV6-2 or TRBV6-3 to TRBJ2-5; D is possibly TRBD1 (5 bases). This CDR3 has 15 residues. The V gene's germline CDR1 is MNHEY and CDR2 SVGEGT. V shed 6 bases and J shed 1 base, with 15 bases lying between them. CDR3 DNA: TGTGCCAGCAGGCGAGTTGGGCAGGGCCAAGAGACCCAGTACTTC. Protein sequence: CASRRVGQGQETQYF.

The gene calls are TRBV4-3 and TRBJ2-1, with 13 bases fitting TRBD2. Germline V gene data show CDR1 as LGHNA and CDR2 as YSLEER. The length of the CDR3 is 19 residues. The V segment lost 4 bases and the J segment 0 bases; nucleotides outside the gene matches: 9. The CDR3, as DNA: TGCGCCAGCAGCCCAAGCGGGACTAGCGGGGCCGGCTCCTACAATGAGCAGTTCTTC. Translated: CASSPSGTSGAGSYNEQFF.

As DNA, the CDR3 is TGTGCCACCAGCAGAGATTTTGGGGCAGGGGCTGAAGCTTTCTTT. This encodes CATSRDFGAGAEAFF. The rearrangement joins TRBV15 to TRBJ1-1, with a tentative D call TRBD1 (6 bases). Trimming removed 0 bases from V and 6 bases from J, with 14 bases in between. The CDR3 is made up of 15 amino acids. Germline CDR1 reads LNHNV; CDR2 reads YYDKDF (reference sequence).

V usage is TRBV6-5 and J usage is TRBJ1-4; TRBD1 matches 11 bases. The CDR3 totals 18 residues. V was pared by 2 bases and J by 6 bases, with 11 bases of the junction left unmatched. Germline CDR1 MNHEY, CDR2 SVGAGI. The CDR3 sequence is CASSYGTGGPLGHEKLFF. The CDR3 nucleotides are TGTGCCAGCAGTTACGGGACAGGGGGACCCCTTGGGCATGAAAAACTGTTTTTT.

This rearrangement joins TRBV20-1 to TRBJ1-4; no definite D call. The CDR3 contains 14 residues. Germline-derived CDR1 and CDR2 are DFQATT and SNEGSKA (reference sequence). Trimming stripped 1 base from V and 6 bases from J, with 12 bases between. The CDR3 loop is CSARVTYSDEKLFF. DNA for the CDR3: TGCAGTGCTAGAGTTACTTACAGTGATGAAAAACTGTTTTTT.